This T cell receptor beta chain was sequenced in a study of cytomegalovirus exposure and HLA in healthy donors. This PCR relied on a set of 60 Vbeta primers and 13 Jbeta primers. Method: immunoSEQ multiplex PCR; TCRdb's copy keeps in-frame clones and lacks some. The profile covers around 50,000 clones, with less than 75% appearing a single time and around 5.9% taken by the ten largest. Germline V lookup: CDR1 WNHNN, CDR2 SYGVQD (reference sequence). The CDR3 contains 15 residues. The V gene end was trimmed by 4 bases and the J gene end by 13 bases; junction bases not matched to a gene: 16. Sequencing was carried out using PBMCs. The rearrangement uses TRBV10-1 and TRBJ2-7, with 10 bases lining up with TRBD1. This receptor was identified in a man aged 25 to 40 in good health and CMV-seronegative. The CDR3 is CASSASGTGATYRYF. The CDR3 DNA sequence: TGCGCCAGCAGTGCGTCCGGGACAGGGGCTACATATCGTTACTTC.